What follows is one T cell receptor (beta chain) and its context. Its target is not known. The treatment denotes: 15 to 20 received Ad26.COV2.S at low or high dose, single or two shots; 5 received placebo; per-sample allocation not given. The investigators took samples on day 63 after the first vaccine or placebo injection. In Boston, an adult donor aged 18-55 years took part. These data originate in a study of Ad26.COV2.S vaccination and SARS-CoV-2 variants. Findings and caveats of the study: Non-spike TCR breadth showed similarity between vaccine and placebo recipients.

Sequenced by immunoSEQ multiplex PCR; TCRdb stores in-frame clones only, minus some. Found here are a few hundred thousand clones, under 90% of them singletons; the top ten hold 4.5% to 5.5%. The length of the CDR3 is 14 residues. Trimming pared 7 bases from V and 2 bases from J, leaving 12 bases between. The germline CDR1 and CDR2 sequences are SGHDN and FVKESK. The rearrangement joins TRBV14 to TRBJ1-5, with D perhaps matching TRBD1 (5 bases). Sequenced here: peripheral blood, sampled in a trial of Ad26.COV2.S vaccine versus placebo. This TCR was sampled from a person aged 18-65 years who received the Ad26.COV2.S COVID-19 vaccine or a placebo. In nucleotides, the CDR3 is TGTGCCAGCAACGGGGCTTTTGGCAATCAGCCCCAGCATTTT. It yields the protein CASNGAFGNQPQHF.